This T cell receptor beta chain emerged from a study of radiotherapy plus CTLA-4 blockade in lung cancer. Study context: Objective responses were recorded in 15% to 20% of patients, with disease control recorded in 25% to 40%.

As regards this clone: The antigen is not known.

It was focal radiation plus CTLA-4 blockade with ipilimumab that patients with chemo-refractory metastatic non-small-cell lung cancer received. The CDR3 loop spans 15 amino acids. The germline gives CDR1 SEHNR, CDR2 FQNEAQ (reference sequence). V gave up 5 bases and J gave up 4 bases, with 17 bases separating them. Sequencing used immunoSEQ multiplex PCR; TCRdb keeps in-frame clones, though not all of them. The sample lists 60,000 to 85,000 clones; around 86% were seen once. General observations from the study: An expansion of tumor-derived TCR clones occurred in blood after radiotherapy plus ipilimumab.

The sequence came from a human donor with non-small cell lung cancer who had stable disease on radiotherapy plus ipilimumab. The sample in question was peripheral blood, obtained from a patient treated with radiotherapy plus ipilimumab. The gene calls are TRBV7-9 and TRBJ2-5; D is possibly TRBD2 (6 bases). The DNA for the CDR3 is TGTGCCAGCAGCGTTCGGGGGAATATAGGAGAGACCCAGTACTTC. Translation: CASSVRGNIGETQYF.